The 30 T cell receptor beta chains below were found in one sample sequenced in a study of blood T cell repertoires in COVID-19. Sequencing used immunoSEQ multiplex PCR; TCRdb keeps in-frame clones, though not all of them. The sample lists 200,000 to 300,000 clones, over 80% occurring once. The source material was peripheral blood. The receptors were sampled from a young man who had recovered from COVID-19.

This chain uses TRBV10-3 with TRBJ1-2; 8 bases are a match to TRBD1. The germline V gene has CDR1 ENHRY and CDR2 SYGVKD. Losses at the gene ends were 6 bases for V and 8 bases for J; bases not matched to a gene: 11. This CDR3 spans 14 amino acids. The CDR3 region has the DNA TGTGCCATCAGCCAACCGACAGGGGCGGAGGGCTACACCTTC. It specifies CAISQPTGAEGYTF.

The chain links TRBV5-1 to TRBJ1-1; D gene ambiguous. The germline V gene has CDR1 SGHRS and CDR2 YFSETQ. The CDR3 sequence is 16 residues long. V was shortened by 0 bases and J by 1 base, with 13 bases between the two germline ends. The CDR3 bases are TGCGCCAGCAGCTTGGATCCCGAGTTCTCGAACACTGAAGCTTTCTTT. This encodes CASSLDPEFSNTEAFF.

V and J are TRBV19 and TRBJ1-5; no clear D gene. The CDR3 runs to 14 residues. Trimming pared 3 bases from V and 3 bases from J, leaving 9 bases between. Germline CDR1 LNHDA, CDR2 SQIVND (reference sequence). DNA for the CDR3: TGTGCCAGTAGTATTTACGGGGACAATCAGCCCCAGCATTTT. It yields the protein CASSIYGDNQPQHF.

This clone appeared a single time. J is TRBJ2-1 and V is TRBV28; D unclear. The CDR3 is made up of 15 amino acids. CDR1 is MDHEN, CDR2 SYDVKM, per germline. V was cut by 5 bases and J by 0 bases, with 11 bases left in between. The CDR3 region has the DNA TGTGCCAGCAGTACTGCTACGAGCTCCTACAATGAGCAGTTCTTC. Translated, it gives CASSTATSSYNEQFF.

The chain uses TRBV11-2 and TRBJ1-6; a possible D gene is TRBD1 (6 bases). Germline V gene lookup returns CDR1 SGHAT and CDR2 FQNNGV. This CDR3 comprises 16 residues. The ends were cut back, 1 base at V and 7 bases at J, with 14 bases in the middle. CDR3: CASSLVGRGGNSPLHF. CDR3 in DNA: TGTGCCAGCAGCTTAGTCGGCAGGGGTGGCAATTCACCCCTCCACTTT.

The V gene is TRBV5-6, the J gene TRBJ1-3, with TRBD1 matching 7 bases. The CDR3 is 15 amino acids. Germline V CDR1 and CDR2: SGHDT, YYEEEE. After removal of 0 bases from V and 3 bases from J, the junction contained 3 bases not matched to a gene. In DNA form, the CDR3 reads TGTGCCAGCAGCTTGGAGGGGGCTGGTGGAAACACCATATATTTT. It codes for CASSLEGAGGNTIYF.

The V call is TRBV6-5, the J call TRBJ2-1; 10 bases align to TRBD2. Germline CDR1 reads MNHEY; CDR2 reads SVGAGI. Trimming cost V 8 bases and J 0 bases; bases outside gene matches: 4. This CDR3 contains 15 residues. The CDR3 protein is CASYKRGGSYNEQFF. CDR3 nucleotide sequence: TGTGCCAGCTACAAGCGGGGGGGCTCCTACAATGAGCAGTTCTTC.

The rearrangement links TRBV4-1 to TRBJ1-4; 7 nucleotides line up with TRBD1. Germline V gene lookup returns CDR1 MGHRA and CDR2 YSYEKL. The trim removed 2 bases at V and 8 bases at J, leaving 5 bases unmatched. CDR3 size: 14 residues. CDR3 sequence (DNA): TGCGCCAGCAGCCAAAGACAGGGTTGGGAAAAACTGTTTTTT. This translates into CASSQRQGWEKLFF.

There are a few counts of this clone. The genes are TRBV5-1 and TRBJ2-4; D might be TRBD2 (6 bases). With 0 bases removed from V and 0 bases from J, the gap between germline ends came to 22 bases. Germline values: CDR1 SGHRS, CDR2 YFSETQ. The CDR3 runs 20 residues. The CDR3 coding sequence is TGCGCCAGCAGCTTGGGTGGTGGAGGAGGGGCTGCCACAGCCAAAAACATTCAGTACTTC. It is translated as CASSLGGGGGAATAKNIQYF.

CDR3 in DNA: TGTGCCAGTAGTATTGAGGGAAGAGGACAGCCCCAGCATTTT. Its protein product is CASSIEGRGQPQHF. This chain joins TRBV19 and TRBJ1-5; no reliable D call. The CDR3 runs to 14 residues. V was clipped by 3 bases and J by 7 bases, with 13 bases between them. Looked up from germline, CDR1 is LNHDA and CDR2 is SQIVND (reference sequence).

The CDR3 nucleotides read TGTGCCAGCAGAGCTGGACTAGCGGGGGTCCAAGAGACCCAGTACTTC. As protein: CASRAGLAGVQETQYF. V gene TRBV2 combines with J gene TRBJ2-5, with 13 bases matching TRBD2. V lost 6 bases to trimming and J lost 1 base; unmatched junction nucleotides: 5. CDR1 is SNHLY and CDR2 is FYNNEI in the germline V gene. The CDR3 contains 16 residues.

The genes are TRBV24-1 and TRBJ2-2, with TRBD2 identical over 10 bases. The length of the CDR3 is 18 residues. Germline-derived CDR1 and CDR2 are KGHDR and SFDVKD. Trimming took 1 base from V and 2 from J; bases not matched to a gene: 6. DNA for the CDR3: TGTGCCACCAGTGATTTTGGAGCGGGGGGGTCAAACACCGGGGAGCTGTTTTTT. Protein sequence: CATSDFGAGGSNTGELFF.

V and J are TRBV9 and TRBJ2-3, with 12 bases lining up with TRBD2. Germline-derived CDR1 and CDR2 are SGDLS and YYNGEE. V was pared by 3 bases and J by 7 bases, with 3 bases of the junction left unmatched. The CDR3 extends over 14 amino acids. This CDR3 reads CASSETSGGYTQYF. DNA of the CDR3: TGTGCCAGCAGCGAGACTAGCGGGGGTTATACGCAGTATTTT.

The chain uses TRBV3-1 (or the pseudogene TRBV3-2) and TRBJ2-7; perhaps TRBD1 as D (5 bases). The V end lost 3 bases, the J end lost 6 bases, and 12 bases lay between the germline ends. The germline V gene encodes CDR1 LGHDT and CDR2 YNNKEL (reference sequence). The CDR3 has 13 residues. CDR3 amino acids: CASSHAVRVEQYF. The CDR3 DNA reads TGTGCCAGCAGCCACGCCGTCAGGGTCGAGCAGTACTTC.

This rearrangement joins TRBV5-1 to TRBJ1-2; a possible D gene is TRBD1 (5 bases). CDR1 and CDR2 (germline): SGHRS, YFSETQ. CDR3 size: 15 residues. Trimming stripped 4 bases from V and 7 bases from J, with 20 bases between. The CDR3 sequence is CASSLGDSRPGGYTF. CDR3 sequence (DNA): TGCGCCAGCAGCCTGGGGGACTCCAGACCGGGTGGCTACACCTTC. The full variable domain, its missing parts supplied by reference TRBV5-1 and TRBJ1-2, is KAGVTQTPRYLIKTRGQQVTLSCSPISGHRSVSWYQQTPGQGLQFLFEYFSETQRNKGNFPGRFSGRQFSNSRSEMNVSTLELGDSALYLCASSLGDSRPGGYTFGSGTRLTVV.

V is TRBV12-3 or TRBV12-4 and J is TRBJ2-7; possible D gene TRBD1, 5 bases. Trimming cost V 5 bases and J 3 bases, with 5 bases left between them. The CDR3 totals 11 residues. The DNA for the CDR3 is TGTGCCAGCAGTGGACACTACGAGCAGTACTTC. Protein product: CASSGHYEQYF.

This clone was observed a handful of times. At the DNA level, this CDR3 is encoded by other sequences in the same sample as well. This chain connects TRBV2 to TRBJ1-1; D is uncertain. This CDR3 has 13 residues. Trimming took 3 bases from V and 4 from J, leaving 9 bases between them. Germline V gives CDR1 SNHLY, CDR2 FYNNEI. In DNA form, the CDR3 reads TGTGCCAGCAGTGAGGAGGGCGGCACTGAAGCTTTCTTT. Translated, it gives CASSEEGGTEAFF.

The chain carries TRBV2 and TRBJ1-5, with 9 nucleotides matching TRBD1. CDR1 and CDR2 (germline): SNHLY, FYNNEI. V shed 9 bases and J 6 bases; nucleotides not matched to a gene: 6. The CDR3 is 13 amino acids. CDR3 sequence reads: CASGTGQGQPQHF. CDR3 DNA: TGTGCCAGTGGGACAGGGCAGGGTCAGCCCCAGCATTTT.

The chain couples TRBV2 to TRBJ2-3, with D possibly being TRBD1 (5 bases). Per germline, CDR1 SNHLY and CDR2 FYNNEI. The CDR3 loop spans 12 amino acids. V was trimmed by 6 bases and J by 8 bases, leaving 12 bases between them. In nucleotides, the CDR3 is TGTGCCAGCAGCCTTCCCCAGGGTACGCAGTATTTT. It is translated as CASSLPQGTQYF.

The genes are TRBV27 and TRBJ1-5, with TRBD1 as a possible D gene (5 bases). The V and J ends lost 4 bases and 6 bases respectively, with 16 bases between them. Germline CDR1 and CDR2: MNHEY and SMNVEV (reference sequence). This CDR3 is 15 amino acids long. CDR3 bases: TGTGCCAGCAGTTCCACAGGTAATTTTGGTCAGCCCCAGCATTTT. The encoded protein is CASSSTGNFGQPQHF.

This sequence joins TRBV27 and TRBJ2-5, with D hard to call. This CDR3 is built from 14 residues. Germline-derived CDR1 and CDR2 are MNHEY and SMNVEV (reference sequence). V was shortened by 1 base and J by 4 bases, with 10 bases between the two germline ends. The CDR3 sequence is CASSLLAARETQYF. CDR3 DNA sequence: TGTGCCAGCAGTTTATTGGCGGCGAGAGAGACCCAGTACTTC.

The chain combines TRBV10-3 with TRBJ2-3; D might be TRBD1 (5 bases). Germline CDR1 reads ENHRY; CDR2 reads SYGVKD. The V end lost 3 bases, the J end lost 2 bases, and 12 bases lay between the germline ends. This CDR3 is 15 amino acids long. CDR3 in amino acids: CAISDPGHSTDTQYF. CDR3 sequence (DNA): TGTGCCATCAGTGACCCCGGACATTCCACAGATACGCAGTATTTT.

A few counts support this clone. This rearrangement joins TRBV7-9 to TRBJ2-1; D possibly corresponds to TRBD2 (6 bases). Trimming removed 3 bases from V and 0 bases from J, with 21 bases in between. The CDR3 covers 19 residues. Germline V lookup: CDR1 SEHNR, CDR2 FQNEAQ (reference sequence). The CDR3 nucleotides read TGTGCCAGCAGCTTGAATTGGGTCGGCGGGGCCACCTCCTACAATGAGCAGTTCTTC. The encoded protein is CASSLNWVGGATSYNEQFF.

The chain employs TRBV12-3 or TRBV12-4 and TRBJ2-7; no firm D call. Trimming took 2 bases from V and 6 from J, leaving 11 bases between them. This CDR3 is 13 amino acids long. CDR3 loop: CASSLRYVSEQYV. The CDR3 DNA reads TGTGCCAGCAGTTTACGGTATGTCTCCGAGCAGTACGTC.

This clone was counted at least ten times. The rearrangement links TRBV6-1 to TRBJ2-3, with 12 bases fitting TRBD2. Germline CDR1 reads MNHNS; CDR2 reads SASEGT. The CDR3 covers 19 residues. Trimming cost V 0 bases and J 2 bases; bases outside gene matches: 9. CDR3 DNA sequence: TGTGCCAGCAGTGAAGCGGTCACTAGCGGGGGGACGTCCACAGATACGCAGTATTTT. Encoded protein: CASSEAVTSGGTSTDTQYF.

The chain couples TRBV27 to TRBJ1-4; maybe TRBD1 (5 bases). The CDR3 has 14 residues. Germline-derived CDR1 and CDR2 are MNHEY and SMNVEV (reference sequence). Trimming cost V 6 bases and J 8 bases, with 16 bases left between them. In DNA form, the CDR3 reads TGTGCCAGCAGGGGGTCCAGGGATGGGGAAAAACTGTTTTTT. Translation: CASRGSRDGEKLFF.

This clone was seen once. The chain uses TRBV19 and TRBJ1-2; tentative D call: TRBD1 (5 bases). The V end was cut by 5 bases, the J end by 4 bases, with 17 bases between. The CDR3 is 15 amino acids. Per the germline V gene, CDR1 is LNHDA and CDR2 is SQIVND (reference sequence). CDR3 loop: CASSERREGLYGYTF. The CDR3 DNA reads as TGTGCCAGTAGTGAACGACGGGAGGGACTCTATGGCTACACCTTC.

V usage is TRBV12-5 and J usage is TRBJ1-5; no firm D call. The V end lost 0 bases, the J end lost 1 base, and 10 bases lay between the germline ends. This CDR3 spans 16 amino acids. In germline, CDR1 is LGHNT, CDR2 FRNRAP. The CDR3 here is CASGLVPFRSNQPQHF. The CDR3 nucleotides read TGTGCTAGTGGTTTGGTACCGTTTAGAAGCAATCAGCCCCAGCATTTT.

This clone was seen a few times. A junction end diverges from the germline sequence, so it may reflect a read error. The gene calls are TRBV19 and TRBJ2-1, with 13 bases lining up with TRBD2. Germline-derived CDR1 and CDR2 are LNHDA and SQIVND (reference sequence). This CDR3 has 16 amino acids. The CDR3 sequence is CASFGSGLAGVNGQFF. CDR3 nucleotide sequence: TGTGCCAGTTTCGGGAGTGGACTAGCGGGGGTGAATGGGCAGTTCTTC. Full variable domain (outside the CDR3, taken from reference TRBV19 and TRBJ2-1): DGGITQSPKYLFRKEGQNVTLSCEQNLNHDAMYWYRQDPGQGLRLIYYSQIVNDFQKGDIAEGYSVSREKKESFPLTVTSAQKNPTAFYLCASFGSGLAGVNGQFFGPGTRLTVL.

The J gene is TRBJ2-5, the V gene TRBV29-1; maybe TRBD2 (6 bases). Germline V gives CDR1 SQVTM, CDR2 ANQGSEA. CDR3 size: 16 residues. V was clipped by 0 bases and J by 9 bases, with 23 bases between them. The CDR3, as DNA: TGCAGCGTTGAAGATGCCGCCGGCGGGGTGGGGTTGCCCCAGTACTTC. Its translation is CSVEDAAGGVGLPQYF.